This entry is about one T cell receptor (beta chain). With 5 bases clipped from V and 1 base from J, the junction kept 6 bases outside the gene matches. This CDR3 contains 15 residues. The V gene's germline CDR1 is SGHAT and CDR2 FQNNGV. Measured with immunoSEQ multiplex PCR; TCRdb has only the in-frame clones, and not every one. The sample gives some 200,000 clones, 80% to 90% of which show up once; around 1.5% is in the top ten. The sample belongs to a study of blood T cell repertoires in COVID-19. The gene calls are TRBV11-2 and TRBJ2-5, with TRBD2 matching 8 bases. The sample consisted of peripheral blood. The sequence came from a man aged 18 to 30 with active or convalescent COVID-19. For the CDR3, the DNA is TGTGCCAGCAGCCCCAGCGGGAGCTTCCAAGAGACCCAGTACTTC. This encodes CASSPSGSFQETQYF.